The present T cell receptor beta chain was sequenced within a study of cytomegalovirus exposure and HLA in healthy donors. Study-level findings and limits: Some highly shared sequence variants likely arose as a pipeline artifact.

In germline, CDR1 is SGDLS, CDR2 YYNGEE. Unmatched junction bases numbered 16, after V lost 4 bases and J lost 1 base. The CDR3 extends over 20 amino acids. A note on this clone: The antigen is not known.

At sampling all donors were nominally healthy, likely with unrecorded immune exposures. The PCR employed 60 Vbeta primers together with 13 Jbeta primers. Method: immunoSEQ multiplex PCR; TCRdb's copy keeps in-frame clones and lacks some. The sample table sets out around 130,000 clones. The source material was PBMCs. The chain employs TRBV9 and TRBJ2-1; 11 bases map to TRBD1. The TCR was taken from a woman in her fifties or sixties in good health and CMV-seronegative. CDR3 DNA: TGTGCCAGCAGCCCCCGGACAGGGGGCTCTAGCGGGATTTCCTACAATGAGCAGTTCTTC. This gives the protein CASSPRTGGSSGISYNEQFF.